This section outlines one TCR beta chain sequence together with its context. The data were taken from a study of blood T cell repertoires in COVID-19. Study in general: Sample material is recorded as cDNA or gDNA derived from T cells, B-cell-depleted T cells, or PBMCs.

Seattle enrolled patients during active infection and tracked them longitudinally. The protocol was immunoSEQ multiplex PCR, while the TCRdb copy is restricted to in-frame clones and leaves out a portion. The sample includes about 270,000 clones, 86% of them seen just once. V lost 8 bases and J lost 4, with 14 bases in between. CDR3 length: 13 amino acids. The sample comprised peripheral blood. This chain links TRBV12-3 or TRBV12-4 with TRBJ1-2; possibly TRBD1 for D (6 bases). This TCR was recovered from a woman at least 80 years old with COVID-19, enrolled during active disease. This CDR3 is CASARDTLYGYTF. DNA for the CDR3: TGTGCCAGCGCAAGGGACACCCTCTATGGCTACACCTTC.